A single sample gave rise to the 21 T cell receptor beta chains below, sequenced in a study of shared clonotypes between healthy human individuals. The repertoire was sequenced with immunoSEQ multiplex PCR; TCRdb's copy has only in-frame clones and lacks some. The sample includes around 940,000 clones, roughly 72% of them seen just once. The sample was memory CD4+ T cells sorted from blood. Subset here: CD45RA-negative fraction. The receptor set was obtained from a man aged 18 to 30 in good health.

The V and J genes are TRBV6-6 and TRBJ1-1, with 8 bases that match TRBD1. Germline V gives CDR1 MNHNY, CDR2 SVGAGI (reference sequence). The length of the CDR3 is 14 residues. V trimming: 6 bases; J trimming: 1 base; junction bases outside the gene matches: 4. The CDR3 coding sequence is TGTGCCAGCAGCCCTGACAGGGGGAACACTGAAGCTTTCTTT. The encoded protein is CASSPDRGNTEAFF.

For the CDR3, the DNA is TGTGCCAGTAGTATTTCAACTAGGGCAGGCGGGCGTGAAAAACTGTTTTTT. Residues: CASSISTRAGGREKLFF. The genes are TRBV19 and TRBJ1-4; the D is unclear. With 3 bases removed from V and 7 bases from J, the gap between germline ends came to 21 bases. The germline gives CDR1 LNHDA, CDR2 SQIVND (reference sequence). CDR3 length: 17 residues.

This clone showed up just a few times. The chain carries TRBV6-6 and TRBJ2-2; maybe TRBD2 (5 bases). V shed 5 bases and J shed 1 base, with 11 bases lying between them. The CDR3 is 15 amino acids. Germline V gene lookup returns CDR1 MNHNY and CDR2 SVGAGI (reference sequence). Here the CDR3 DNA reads TGTGCCAGCAGTCCGCAGGCGGGGAACACCGGGGAGCTGTTTTTT. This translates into CASSPQAGNTGELFF.

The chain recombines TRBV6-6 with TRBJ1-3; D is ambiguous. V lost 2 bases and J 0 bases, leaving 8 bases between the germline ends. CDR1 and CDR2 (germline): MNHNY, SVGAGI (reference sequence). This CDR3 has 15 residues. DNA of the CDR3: TGTGCCAGCAGTTACGCGGTGGGCTCTGGAAACACCATATATTTT. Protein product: CASSYAVGSGNTIYF.

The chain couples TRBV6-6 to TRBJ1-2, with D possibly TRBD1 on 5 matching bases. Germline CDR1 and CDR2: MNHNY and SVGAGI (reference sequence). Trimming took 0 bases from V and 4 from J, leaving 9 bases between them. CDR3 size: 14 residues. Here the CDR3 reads CASSYSPGSYGYTF. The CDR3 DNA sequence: TGTGCCAGCAGTTACTCGCCAGGGAGCTATGGCTACACCTTC.

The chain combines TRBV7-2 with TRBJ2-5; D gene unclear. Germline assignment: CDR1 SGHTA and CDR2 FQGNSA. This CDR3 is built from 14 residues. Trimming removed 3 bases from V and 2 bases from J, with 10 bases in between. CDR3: CASSLGIVQETQYF. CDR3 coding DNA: TGTGCCAGCAGCTTGGGCATTGTACAAGAGACCCAGTACTTC.

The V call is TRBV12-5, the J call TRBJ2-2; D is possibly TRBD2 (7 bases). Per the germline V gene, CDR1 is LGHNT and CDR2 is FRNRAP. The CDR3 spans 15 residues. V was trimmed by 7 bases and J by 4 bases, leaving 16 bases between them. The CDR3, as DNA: TGTGCTAGTGCACAGGGAGGGACGGCCACCGGGGAGCTGTTTTTT. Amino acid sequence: CASAQGGTATGELFF.

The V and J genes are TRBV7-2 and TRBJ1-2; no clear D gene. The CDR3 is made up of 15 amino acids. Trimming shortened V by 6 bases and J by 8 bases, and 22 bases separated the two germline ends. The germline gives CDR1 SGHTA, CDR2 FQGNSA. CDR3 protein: CASSQKGPNLLGYTF. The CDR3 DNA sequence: TGTGCCAGCAGTCAAAAAGGGCCCAATCTGCTCGGCTACACCTTC. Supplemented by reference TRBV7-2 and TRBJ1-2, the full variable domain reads GAGVSQSPSNKVTEKGKDVELRCDPISGHTALYWYRQSLGQGLEFLIYFQGNSAPDKSGLPSDRFSAERTGGSVSTLTIQRTQQEDSAVYLCASSQKGPNLLGYTFGSGTRLTVV.

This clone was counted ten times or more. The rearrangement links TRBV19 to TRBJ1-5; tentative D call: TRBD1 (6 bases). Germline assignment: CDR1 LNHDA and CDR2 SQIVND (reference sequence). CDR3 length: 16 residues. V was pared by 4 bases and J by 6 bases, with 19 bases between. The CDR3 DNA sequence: TGTGCCAGTAGTAACCAGGCAGGGGTATATTCTCAGCCCCAGCATTTT. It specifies CASSNQAGVYSQPQHF. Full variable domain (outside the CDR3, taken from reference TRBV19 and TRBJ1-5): DGGITQSPKYLFRKEGQNVTLSCEQNLNHDAMYWYRQDPGQGLRLIYYSQIVNDFQKGDIAEGYSVSREKKESFPLTVTSAQKNPTAFYLCASSNQAGVYSQPQHFGDGTRLSIL.

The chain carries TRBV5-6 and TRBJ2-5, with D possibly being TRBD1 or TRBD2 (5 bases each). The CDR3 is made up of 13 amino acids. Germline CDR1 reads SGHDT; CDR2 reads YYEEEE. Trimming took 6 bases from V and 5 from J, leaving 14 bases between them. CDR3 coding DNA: TGTGCCAGCACTGGGGGAGATGTCGAGACCCAGTACTTC. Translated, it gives CASTGGDVETQYF.

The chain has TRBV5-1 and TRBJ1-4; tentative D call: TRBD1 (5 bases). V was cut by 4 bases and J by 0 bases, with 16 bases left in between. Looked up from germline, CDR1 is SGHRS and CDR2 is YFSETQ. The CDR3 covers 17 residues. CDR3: CASSPGPGGSTNEKLFF. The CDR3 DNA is TGCGCCAGCAGCCCGGGCCCCGGGGGGTCAACTAATGAAAAACTGTTTTTT.

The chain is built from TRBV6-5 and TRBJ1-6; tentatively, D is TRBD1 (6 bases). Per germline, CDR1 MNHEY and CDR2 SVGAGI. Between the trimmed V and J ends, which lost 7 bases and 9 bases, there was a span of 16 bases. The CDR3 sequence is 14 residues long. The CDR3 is CASKSARGISPLHF. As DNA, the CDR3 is TGTGCCAGCAAGAGTGCCAGGGGAATTTCACCCCTCCACTTT.

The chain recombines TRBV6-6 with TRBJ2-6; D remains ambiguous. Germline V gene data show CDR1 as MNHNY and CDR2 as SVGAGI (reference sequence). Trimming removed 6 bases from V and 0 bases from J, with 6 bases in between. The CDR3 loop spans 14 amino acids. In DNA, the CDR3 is TGTGCCAGCAGGGGAAGCTCTGGGGCCAACGTCCTGACTTTC. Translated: CASRGSSGANVLTF.

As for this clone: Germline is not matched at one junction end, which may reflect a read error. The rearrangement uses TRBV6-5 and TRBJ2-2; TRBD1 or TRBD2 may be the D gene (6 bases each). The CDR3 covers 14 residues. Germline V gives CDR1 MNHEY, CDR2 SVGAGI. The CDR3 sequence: CASRAPGLQGGLFF. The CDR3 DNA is TGTGCCAGCAGGGCACCGGGACTTCAAGGGGGGCTGTTTTTT.

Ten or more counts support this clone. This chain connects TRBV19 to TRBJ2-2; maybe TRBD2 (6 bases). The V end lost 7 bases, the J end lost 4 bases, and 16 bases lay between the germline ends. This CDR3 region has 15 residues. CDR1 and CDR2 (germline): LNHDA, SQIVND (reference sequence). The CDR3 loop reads CASTFSGVVTGELFF. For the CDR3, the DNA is TGTGCCAGTACCTTTTCGGGGGTAGTCACCGGGGAGCTGTTTTTT.

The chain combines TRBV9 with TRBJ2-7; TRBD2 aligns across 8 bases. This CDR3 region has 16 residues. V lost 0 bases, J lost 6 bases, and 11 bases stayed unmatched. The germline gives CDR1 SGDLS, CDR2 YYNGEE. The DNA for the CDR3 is TGTGCCAGCAGCGTAGGTGGTAAGCGGGGGACCGCCGAGCAGTACTTC. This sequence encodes CASSVGGKRGTAEQYF.

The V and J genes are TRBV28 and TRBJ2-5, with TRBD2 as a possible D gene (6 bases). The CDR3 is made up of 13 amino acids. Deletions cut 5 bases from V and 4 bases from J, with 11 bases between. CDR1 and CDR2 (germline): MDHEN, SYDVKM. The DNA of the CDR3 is TGTGCCAGCAGTCGACTAGGACGAGAGACCCAGTACTTC. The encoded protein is CASSRLGRETQYF.

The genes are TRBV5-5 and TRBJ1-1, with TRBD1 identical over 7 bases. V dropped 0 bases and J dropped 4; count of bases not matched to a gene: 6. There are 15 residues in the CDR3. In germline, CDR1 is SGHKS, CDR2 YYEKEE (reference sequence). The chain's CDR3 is CASSLGRGYGTEAFF. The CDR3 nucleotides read TGTGCCAGCAGCTTGGGCAGGGGGTACGGCACTGAAGCTTTCTTT.

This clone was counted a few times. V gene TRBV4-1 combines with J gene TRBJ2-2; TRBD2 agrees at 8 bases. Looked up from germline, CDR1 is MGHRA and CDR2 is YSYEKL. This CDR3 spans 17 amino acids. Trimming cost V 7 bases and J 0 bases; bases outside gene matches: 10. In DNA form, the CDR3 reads TGCGCCAGCAACCCCGCGGGGGGAATCGCGAACACCGGGGAGCTGTTTTTT. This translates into CASNPAGGIANTGELFF.

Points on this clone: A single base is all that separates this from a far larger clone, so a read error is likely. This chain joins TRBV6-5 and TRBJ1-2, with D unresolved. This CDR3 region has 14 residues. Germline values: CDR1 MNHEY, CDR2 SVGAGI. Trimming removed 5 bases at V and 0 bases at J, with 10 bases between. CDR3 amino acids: CASSRTPANYGYTF. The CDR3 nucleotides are TGTGCCAGCAGTCGGACGCCCGCTAACTATGGCTACACCTTC.

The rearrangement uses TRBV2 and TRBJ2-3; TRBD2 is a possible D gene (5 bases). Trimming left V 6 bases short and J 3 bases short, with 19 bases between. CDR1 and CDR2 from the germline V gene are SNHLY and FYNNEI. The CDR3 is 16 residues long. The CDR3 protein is CASSPPGMSGTDTQYF. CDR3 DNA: TGTGCCAGCAGCCCCCCGGGAATGTCGGGAACAGATACGCAGTATTTT.